This TCR beta chain was profiled in a study of early T cells in non-severe SARS-CoV-2 infection. In the study overall: It was bulk RNA from unsorted whole blood that was sequenced, and the chains were unpaired. General study points: VDJdb-based matching was biased toward anti-spike CD8 responses and missed private and CD4 specificities.

This clonotype was detected only a few times. Its antigen is unidentified. Trimming stripped 6 bases from V and 3 bases from J, with 9 bases between. Germline V gene lookup returns CDR1 ENHRY and CDR2 SYGVKD. This CDR3 is 12 amino acids long. cDNA molecules, individually, were tagged with unique molecular identifiers. TCRdb redid the calling of the 5' RACE reads with MiXCR, one entry per CDR3 protein. The repertoire holds fewer than 75,000 distinct CDR3 sequences, with around 20% as singletons. V and J are TRBV10-3 and TRBJ2-7; no firm D call. The input for sequencing was whole blood, taken at baseline. This clonotype was sampled from an adult who was a healthcare worker with PCR-confirmed SARS-CoV-2 infection or an uninfected control (not recorded which). The CDR3 sequence: CAISPHLYEQYF. Written as DNA, the CDR3 is TGTGCCATCAGCCCGCACCTCTACGAGCAGTACTTC.